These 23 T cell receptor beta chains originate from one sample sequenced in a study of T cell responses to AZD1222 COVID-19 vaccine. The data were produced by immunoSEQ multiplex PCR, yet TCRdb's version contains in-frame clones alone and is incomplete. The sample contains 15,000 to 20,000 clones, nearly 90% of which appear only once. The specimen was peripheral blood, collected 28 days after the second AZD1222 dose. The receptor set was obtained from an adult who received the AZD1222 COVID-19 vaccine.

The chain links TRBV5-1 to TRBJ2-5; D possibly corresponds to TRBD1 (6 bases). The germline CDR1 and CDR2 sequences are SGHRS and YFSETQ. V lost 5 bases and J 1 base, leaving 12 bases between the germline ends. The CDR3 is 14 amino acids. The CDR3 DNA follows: TGCGCCAGCAGTACAGGGCGGGCCCAAGAGACCCAGTACTTC. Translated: CASSTGRAQETQYF. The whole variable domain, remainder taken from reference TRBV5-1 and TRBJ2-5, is KAGVTQTPRYLIKTRGQQVTLSCSPISGHRSVSWYQQTPGQGLQFLFEYFSETQRNKGNFPGRFSGRQFSNSRSEMNVSTLELGDSALYLCASSTGRAQETQYFGPGTRLLVL.

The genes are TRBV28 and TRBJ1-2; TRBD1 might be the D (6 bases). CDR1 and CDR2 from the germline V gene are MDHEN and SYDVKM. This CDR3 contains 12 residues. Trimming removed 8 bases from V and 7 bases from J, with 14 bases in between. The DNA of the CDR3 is TGTGCCAGCTCTCAGGGGAGATCTGGCTACACCTTC. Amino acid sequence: CASSQGRSGYTF.

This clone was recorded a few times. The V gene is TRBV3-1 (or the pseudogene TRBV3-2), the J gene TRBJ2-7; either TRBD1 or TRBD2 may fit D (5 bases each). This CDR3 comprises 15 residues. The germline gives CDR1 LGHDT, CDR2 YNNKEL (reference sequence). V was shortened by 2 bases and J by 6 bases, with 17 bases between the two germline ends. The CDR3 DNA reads TGTGCCAGCAGCCAAACGTTAGGTGGGGGAACCGAGCAGTACGTC. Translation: CASSQTLGGGTEQYV.

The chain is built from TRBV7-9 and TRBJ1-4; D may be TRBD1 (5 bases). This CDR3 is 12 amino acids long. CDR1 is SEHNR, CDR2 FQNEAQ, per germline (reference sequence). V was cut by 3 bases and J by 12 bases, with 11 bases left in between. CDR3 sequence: CASSLQGGQLFF. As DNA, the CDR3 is TGTGCCAGCAGCTTGCAGGGTGGACAACTGTTTTTT.

The CDR3 coding sequence is TGCGCCAGCAGCTTGGAGGGTGGGAGAGCACCCCTCCACTTT. This gives the protein CASSLEGGRAPLHF. The gene calls are TRBV5-1 and TRBJ1-6, with D unclear. Germline CDR1 reads SGHRS; CDR2 reads YFSETQ. Trimming left V 0 bases short and J 11 bases short, with 12 bases between. The CDR3 is made up of 14 amino acids.

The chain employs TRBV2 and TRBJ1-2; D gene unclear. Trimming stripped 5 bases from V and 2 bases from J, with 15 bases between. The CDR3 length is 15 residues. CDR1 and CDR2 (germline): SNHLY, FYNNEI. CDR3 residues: CASSPNADRNYGYTF. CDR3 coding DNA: TGTGCCAGCAGTCCAAACGCGGACCGCAACTATGGCTACACCTTC. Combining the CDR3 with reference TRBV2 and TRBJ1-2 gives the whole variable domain EPEVTQTPSHQVTQMGQEVILRCVPISNHLYFYWYRQILGQKVEFLVSFYNNEISEKSEIFDDQFSVERPDGSNFTLKIRSTKLEDSAMYFCASSPNADRNYGYTFGSGTRLTVV.

DNA for the CDR3: TGTGCCAGCAGCTTAGCGGGTTCAGGTGGGATATATTTT. This codes for CASSLAGSGGIYF. The chain carries TRBV7-2 and TRBJ1-3; unclear D gene. Trimming removed 0 bases at V and 13 bases at J, with 13 bases between. CDR1 is SGHTA, CDR2 FQGNSA, per germline. This CDR3 has 13 residues.

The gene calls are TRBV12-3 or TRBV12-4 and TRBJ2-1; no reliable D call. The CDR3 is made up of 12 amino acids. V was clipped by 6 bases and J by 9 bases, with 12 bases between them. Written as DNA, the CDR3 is TGTGCCAGCAGCCGCTCTGGCGTTGAGCAGTTCTTC. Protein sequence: CASSRSGVEQFF.

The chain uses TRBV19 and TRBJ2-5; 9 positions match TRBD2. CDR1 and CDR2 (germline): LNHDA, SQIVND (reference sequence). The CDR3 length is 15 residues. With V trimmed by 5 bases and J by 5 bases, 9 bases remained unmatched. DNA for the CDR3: TGTGCCAGTAGTGGCCGCGGGGGGGCCTGGGAGACCCAGTACTTC. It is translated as CASSGRGGAWETQYF. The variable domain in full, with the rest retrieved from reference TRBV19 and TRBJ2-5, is DGGITQSPKYLFRKEGQNVTLSCEQNLNHDAMYWYRQDPGQGLRLIYYSQIVNDFQKGDIAEGYSVSREKKESFPLTVTSAQKNPTAFYLCASSGRGGAWETQYFGPGTRLLVL.

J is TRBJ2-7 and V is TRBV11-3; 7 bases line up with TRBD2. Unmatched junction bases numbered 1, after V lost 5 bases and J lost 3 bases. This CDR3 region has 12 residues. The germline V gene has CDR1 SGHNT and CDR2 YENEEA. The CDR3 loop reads CASSASGYEQYF. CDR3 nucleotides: TGTGCCAGCAGCGCTAGCGGCTACGAGCAGTACTTC.

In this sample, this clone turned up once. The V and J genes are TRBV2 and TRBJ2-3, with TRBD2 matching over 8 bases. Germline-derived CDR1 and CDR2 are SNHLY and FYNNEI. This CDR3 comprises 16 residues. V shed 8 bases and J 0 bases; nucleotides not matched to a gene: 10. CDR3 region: CASGLAGIPSTDTQYF. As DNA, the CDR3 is TGTGCCAGCGGTTTAGCGGGGATTCCTAGCACAGATACGCAGTATTTT. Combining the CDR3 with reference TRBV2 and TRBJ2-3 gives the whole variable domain EPEVTQTPSHQVTQMGQEVILRCVPISNHLYFYWYRQILGQKVEFLVSFYNNEISEKSEIFDDQFSVERPDGSNFTLKIRSTKLEDSAMYFCASGLAGIPSTDTQYFGPGTRLTVL.

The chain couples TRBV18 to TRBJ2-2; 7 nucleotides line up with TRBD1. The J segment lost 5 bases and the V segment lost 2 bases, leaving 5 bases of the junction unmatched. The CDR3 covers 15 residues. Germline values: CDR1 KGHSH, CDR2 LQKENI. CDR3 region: CASSPRQGETGELFF. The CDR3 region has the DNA TGTGCCAGCTCACCAAGGCAGGGGGAGACCGGGGAGCTGTTTTTT.

Here the CDR3 DNA reads TGCGCCAGCAGCTCCGGGATCTTTCGTGAAAAACTGTTTTTT. Its translation is CASSSGIFREKLFF. V and J are TRBV5-1 and TRBJ1-4; D remains ambiguous. This CDR3 has 14 residues. The germline V and J ends were trimmed by 3 bases and 7 bases, with 13 bases remaining between them. Germline CDR1 is SGHRS and CDR2 is YFSETQ.

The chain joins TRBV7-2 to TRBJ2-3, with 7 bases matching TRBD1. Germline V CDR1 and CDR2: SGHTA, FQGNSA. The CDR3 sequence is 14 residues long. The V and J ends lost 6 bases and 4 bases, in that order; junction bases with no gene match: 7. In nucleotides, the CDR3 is TGTGCCAGCAGATTCTACAGGGGCCCAGATACGCAGTATTTT. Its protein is CASRFYRGPDTQYF.

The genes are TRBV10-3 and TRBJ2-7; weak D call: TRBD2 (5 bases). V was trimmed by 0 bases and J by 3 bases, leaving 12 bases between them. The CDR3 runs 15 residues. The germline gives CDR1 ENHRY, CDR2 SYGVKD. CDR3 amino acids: CAISESREFGYEQYF. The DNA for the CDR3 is TGTGCCATCAGTGAGTCTAGGGAGTTTGGCTACGAGCAGTACTTC.

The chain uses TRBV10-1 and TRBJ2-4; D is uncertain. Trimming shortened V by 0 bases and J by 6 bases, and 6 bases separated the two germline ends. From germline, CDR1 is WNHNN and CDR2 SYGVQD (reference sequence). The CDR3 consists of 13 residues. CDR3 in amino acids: CASSESVGNIQYF. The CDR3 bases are TGCGCCAGCAGTGAGTCTGTGGGAAACATTCAGTACTTC.

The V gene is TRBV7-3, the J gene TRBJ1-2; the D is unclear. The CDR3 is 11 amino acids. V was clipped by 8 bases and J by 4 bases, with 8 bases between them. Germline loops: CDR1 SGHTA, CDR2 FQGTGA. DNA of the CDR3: TGTGCCAGCCCATCGGCCTATGGCTACACCTTC. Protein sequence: CASPSAYGYTF.

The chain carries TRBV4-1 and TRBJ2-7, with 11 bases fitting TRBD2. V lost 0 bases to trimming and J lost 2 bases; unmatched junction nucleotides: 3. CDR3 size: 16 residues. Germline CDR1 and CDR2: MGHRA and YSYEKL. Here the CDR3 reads CASSQDSTSGTYEQYF. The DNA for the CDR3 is TGCGCCAGCAGCCAAGACTCGACTAGCGGGACCTACGAGCAGTACTTC.

CDR3 sequence: CATSTGGAGDTEAFF. CDR3 sequence (DNA): TGTGCCACCAGCACCGGGGGGGCAGGGGACACTGAAGCTTTCTTT. The chain uses TRBV15 and TRBJ1-1, with a tentative D call TRBD1 (6 bases). The CDR3 runs to 15 residues. CDR1 LNHNV and CDR2 YYDKDF come from the germline V gene (reference sequence). V lost 4 bases to trimming and J lost 3 bases, with 15 bases between them.

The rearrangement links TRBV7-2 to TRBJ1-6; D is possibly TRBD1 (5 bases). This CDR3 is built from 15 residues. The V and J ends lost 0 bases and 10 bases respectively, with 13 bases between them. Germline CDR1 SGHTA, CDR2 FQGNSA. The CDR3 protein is CASSLAGRVTSPLHF. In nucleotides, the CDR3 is TGTGCCAGCAGCTTAGCGGGCAGGGTGACATCACCCCTCCACTTT.

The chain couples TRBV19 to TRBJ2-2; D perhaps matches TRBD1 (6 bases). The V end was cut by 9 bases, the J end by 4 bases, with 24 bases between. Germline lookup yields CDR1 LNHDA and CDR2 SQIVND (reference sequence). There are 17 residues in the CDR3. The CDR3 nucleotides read TGTGCCAGCACCATAGGGGGTGGGGGTTCGGGCACCGGGGAGCTGTTTTTT. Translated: CASTIGGGGSGTGELFF. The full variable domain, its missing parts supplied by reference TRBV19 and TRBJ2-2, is DGGITQSPKYLFRKEGQNVTLSCEQNLNHDAMYWYRQDPGQGLRLIYYSQIVNDFQKGDIAEGYSVSREKKESFPLTVTSAQKNPTAFYLCASTIGGGGSGTGELFFGEGSRLTVL.

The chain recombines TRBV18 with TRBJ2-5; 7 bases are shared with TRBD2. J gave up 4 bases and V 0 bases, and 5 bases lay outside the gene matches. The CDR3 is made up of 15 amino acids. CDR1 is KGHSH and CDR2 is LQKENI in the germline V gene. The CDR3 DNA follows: TGTGCCAGCTCACCACCGGGAAGCGGGGTAGAGACCCAGTACTTC. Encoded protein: CASSPPGSGVETQYF.

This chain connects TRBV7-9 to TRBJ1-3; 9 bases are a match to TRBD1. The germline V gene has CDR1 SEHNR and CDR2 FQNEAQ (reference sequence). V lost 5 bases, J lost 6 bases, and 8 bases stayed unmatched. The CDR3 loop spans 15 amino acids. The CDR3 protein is CASSGWDRAQNTIYF. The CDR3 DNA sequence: TGTGCCAGCAGCGGTTGGGACAGGGCACAAAACACCATATATTTT.